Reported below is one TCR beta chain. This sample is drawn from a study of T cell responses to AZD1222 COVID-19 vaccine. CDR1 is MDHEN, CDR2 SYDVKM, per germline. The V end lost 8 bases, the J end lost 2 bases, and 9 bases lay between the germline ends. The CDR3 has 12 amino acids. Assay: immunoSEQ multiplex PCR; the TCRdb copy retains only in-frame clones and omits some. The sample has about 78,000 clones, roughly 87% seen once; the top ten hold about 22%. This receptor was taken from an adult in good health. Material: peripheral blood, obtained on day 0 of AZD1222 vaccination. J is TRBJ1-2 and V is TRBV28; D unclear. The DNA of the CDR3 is TGTGCCAGCGACCCGGGGAACTATGGCTACACCTTC. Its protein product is CASDPGNYGYTF.